This record looks at one T cell receptor beta chain sequence and its context. V lost 0 bases, J lost 10 bases, and 13 bases lay in between. The CDR3 spans 14 residues. TCRdb called the 5' RACE reads again in MiXCR, with one record for every CDR3 protein. The sample has about 240,000 distinct CDR3 sequences, about 10% seen once. This record belongs to a study of CD8 T cells in ankylosing spondylitis. This sequence originates from a male donor with ankylosing spondylitis or in good health (not recorded which). The V gene is TRBV12-3 or TRBV12-4, the J gene TRBJ2-1; TRBD1 is a possible D gene (5 bases). The sequenced sample consisted of blood, either unsorted or a sorted T cell fraction (not recorded which). The DNA of the CDR3 is TGTGCCAGCAGTTTAGCGCTAGGGGTACAGGAGCAGTTCTTC. This codes for CASSLALGVQEQFF.